The 16 T cell receptor beta chains listed next were all sequenced from one sample in a study of T-cell reconstitution after alpha-beta-depleted transplantation in children. Preparation of the TCRbeta library used unique molecular identifiers. In TCRdb, the PCR reads were re-called with MiXCR into one record per CDR3 protein. The sample consists of approximately 510,000 distinct CDR3 sequences, approximately 20% of them appearing once. The sample consisted of PBMCs from the stem cell graft donor, taken from the stem cell graft. The receptors here all came from a human donor who donated a stem cell graft to a child with acute lymphoblastic leukemia.

This clonotype came up many times. The rearrangement links TRBV20-1 to TRBJ1-5; 7 positions match TRBD1. The CDR3 runs to 12 residues. Trimming at V came to 7 bases and at J to 7 bases, leaving 7 bases not matched to a gene. CDR1 and CDR2 from the germline V gene are DFQATT and SNEGSKA (reference sequence). The CDR3 is CSGRQGEQPQHF. CDR3 in DNA: TGCAGTGGACGGCAGGGGGAGCAGCCCCAGCATTTT.

V and J are TRBV5-4 and TRBJ1-2, with D uncertain. With 2 bases removed from V and 3 bases from J, the gap between germline ends came to 17 bases. Per germline, CDR1 SGHNT and CDR2 YYREEE (reference sequence). The CDR3 covers 16 residues. CDR3 nucleotides: TGTGCCAGCAGCTTACCGACACCGCTTCAGGACTATGGCTACACCTTC. As protein: CASSLPTPLQDYGYTF.

The chain combines TRBV7-8 with TRBJ1-5; D gene unclear. The CDR3 is 15 amino acids. CDR1 is SGHVS, CDR2 FQNEAQ, per germline. Trimming took 2 bases from V and 7 from J, leaving 15 bases between them. The CDR3 DNA reads as TGTGCCAGCAGCTTAAATGGGAATAAGGGCCAGCCCCAGCATTTT. This sequence encodes CASSLNGNKGQPQHF. The whole variable domain, remainder taken from reference TRBV7-8 and TRBJ1-5, is GAGVSQSPRYKVAKRGQDVALRCDPISGHVSLFWYQQALGQGPEFLTYFQNEAQLDKSGLPSDRFFAERPEGSVSTLKIQRTQQEDSAVYLCASSLNGNKGQPQHFGDGTRLSIL.

In its sample, this clonotype was seen many times. The rearrangement uses TRBV12-3 or TRBV12-4 and TRBJ2-3; D remains unclear. This CDR3 is 13 amino acids long. V dropped 3 bases and J dropped 3 bases, with 7 bases sitting between them. The DNA for the CDR3 is TGTGCCAGCAGTTTTAGCCGTACAGATACGCAGTATTTT. Translation: CASSFSRTDTQYF.

The rearrangement joins TRBV24-1 to TRBJ2-7; D may correspond to TRBD1 or TRBD2 (5 bases each). The CDR3 loop spans 16 amino acids. CDR1 is KGHDR, CDR2 SFDVKD, per germline. V was clipped by 2 bases and J by 2 bases, with 15 bases between them. CDR3 sequence: CATSDSAGTGAYEQYF. The CDR3, as DNA: TGTGCCACCAGTGATTCCGCCGGGACCGGAGCCTACGAGCAGTACTTC.

The chain carries TRBV7-9 and TRBJ1-1, with a possible D match to TRBD1 (5 bases). V was shortened by 7 bases and J by 6 bases, with 15 bases between the two germline ends. The CDR3 is 13 residues long. In germline, CDR1 is SEHNR, CDR2 FQNEAQ (reference sequence). The CDR3 DNA reads as TGTGCCAGCAACCCCTCAAGGGGAGCTGAAGCTTTCTTT. Translating gives CASNPSRGAEAFF.

The gene calls are TRBV20-1 and TRBJ2-3, with 10 bases that match TRBD2. Trimming at V came to 0 bases and at J to 0 bases, leaving 9 bases not matched to a gene. Germline V gene sequence: CDR1 DFQATT, CDR2 SNEGSKA (reference sequence). This CDR3 contains 18 residues. This chain's CDR3 is CSARDKASGGPSTDTQYF. CDR3 nucleotides: TGCAGTGCTAGAGATAAGGCTAGCGGGGGCCCTAGCACAGATACGCAGTATTTT.

This clonotype has ten or more counts. The V and J genes are TRBV29-1 and TRBJ1-2, with 11 positions matching TRBD1. The CDR3 runs 16 residues. The trim removed 1 base at V and 6 bases at J, leaving 10 bases unmatched. Germline-derived CDR1 and CDR2 are SQVTM and ANQGSEA. CDR3 bases: TGCAGCGTTGAAGCCCCTCTAGGACAGGGGGCGAATGGCTACACCTTC. This translates into CSVEAPLGQGANGYTF.

The chain employs TRBV7-9 and TRBJ1-2; D not certain. The CDR3 is 16 amino acids. Trimming removed 5 bases from V and 0 bases from J, with 16 bases in between. Looked up from germline, CDR1 is SEHNR and CDR2 is FQNEAQ (reference sequence). The CDR3: CASSQSQAAANYGYTF. In DNA form, the CDR3 reads TGTGCCAGCAGCCAGTCGCAGGCGGCGGCTAACTATGGCTACACCTTC.

This clonotype was found a few times. This chain connects TRBV20-1 to TRBJ2-1; D is perhaps TRBD2 (6 bases). CDR3 length equals 14 residues. Germline CDR1 DFQATT, CDR2 SNEGSKA (reference sequence). V dropped 6 bases and J dropped 3 bases, with 15 bases sitting between them. The CDR3 DNA reads as TGCAGTGCCCAGATGGGGAGGCGCTACAATGAGCAGTTCTTC. Translated: CSAQMGRRYNEQFF.

The chain couples TRBV27 to TRBJ1-2; tentatively, D is TRBD1 (6 bases). The CDR3 runs to 14 residues. Trimming removed 2 bases at V and 3 bases at J, with 10 bases between. Germline V gene lookup returns CDR1 MNHEY and CDR2 SMNVEV (reference sequence). CDR3 bases: TGTGCCAGCAGTTTAGGGGGGGCCGACTATGGCTACACCTTC. This gives the protein CASSLGGADYGYTF.

This sequence joins TRBV20-1 and TRBJ1-5; D possibly corresponds to TRBD1 (5 bases). This CDR3 region has 16 residues. With 0 bases removed from V and 1 base from J, the gap between germline ends came to 13 bases. The V gene's germline CDR1 is DFQATT and CDR2 SNEGSKA (reference sequence). The CDR3 loop is CSARDRGRESNQPQHF. The CDR3 DNA reads TGCAGTGCTAGAGATAGGGGTAGGGAGAGCAATCAGCCCCAGCATTTT.

This sequence joins TRBV27 and TRBJ2-7; 9 nucleotides line up with TRBD2. Losses at the gene ends were 4 bases for V and 5 bases for J; bases not matched to a gene: 6. The CDR3 has 14 residues. The germline V gene has CDR1 MNHEY and CDR2 SMNVEV (reference sequence). CDR3 amino acids: CASSSVAGVNEQYF. The CDR3 DNA follows: TGTGCCAGCAGTTCAGTAGCGGGAGTCAACGAGCAGTACTTC.

The CDR3 is CAWGEGHTGELFF. DNA for the CDR3: TGTGCCTGGGGAGAGGGGCACACCGGGGAGCTGTTTTTT. The J gene is TRBJ2-2, the V gene TRBV30, with D perhaps given as TRBD1 or TRBD2 (5 bases each). This CDR3 comprises 13 residues. The germline gives CDR1 GTSNPN, CDR2 SVGIG (reference sequence). V was cut by 5 bases and J by 3 bases, with 10 bases left in between.

In its sample, this clonotype was seen a few times. The chain links TRBV7-9 to TRBJ2-3; 9 nucleotides line up with TRBD1. With V trimmed by 5 bases and J by 3 bases, 9 bases remained unmatched. CDR1 and CDR2 from the germline V gene are SEHNR and FQNEAQ (reference sequence). The CDR3 sequence is 16 residues long. The CDR3 DNA reads TGTGCCAGCAGCGGTCCGGGACAGGGCCCTACAGATACGCAGTATTTT. Its protein product is CASSGPGQGPTDTQYF.

This clonotype was counted between two and nine times. The rearrangement uses TRBV2 and TRBJ2-5; 11 bases are shared with TRBD2. Per the germline V gene, CDR1 is SNHLY and CDR2 is FYNNEI. The CDR3 contains 16 residues. J lost 5 bases, V lost 6 bases, and 11 bases had no gene match. The CDR3 loop reads CASSPYGTSGEETQYF. The CDR3 region has the DNA TGTGCCAGCAGCCCTTACGGGACTAGCGGTGAGGAGACCCAGTACTTC.